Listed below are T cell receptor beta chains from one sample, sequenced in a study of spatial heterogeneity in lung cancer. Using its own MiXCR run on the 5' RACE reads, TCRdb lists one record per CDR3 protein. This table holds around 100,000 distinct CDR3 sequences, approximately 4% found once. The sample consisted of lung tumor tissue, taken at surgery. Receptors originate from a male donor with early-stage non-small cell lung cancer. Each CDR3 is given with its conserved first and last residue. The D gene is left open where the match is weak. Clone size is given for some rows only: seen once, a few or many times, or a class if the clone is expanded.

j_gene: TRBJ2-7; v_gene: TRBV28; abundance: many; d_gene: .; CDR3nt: TGTGCCAGCAGTCCCAAGAGACTAGGGTCAAACTACGAGCAGTACTTC; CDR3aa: CASSPKRLGSNYEQYF
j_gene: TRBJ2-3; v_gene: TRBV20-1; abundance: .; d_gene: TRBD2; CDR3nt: TGCAGTGCTAGATTAGCGGGAGGATCCAGAACGCAGTATTTT; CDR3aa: CSARLAGGSRTQYF
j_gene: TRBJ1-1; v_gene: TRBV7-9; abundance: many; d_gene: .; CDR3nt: TGTGCCAGCAGCCCAGAGACAGGGAACACTGAAGCTTTCTTT; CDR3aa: CASSPETGNTEAFF
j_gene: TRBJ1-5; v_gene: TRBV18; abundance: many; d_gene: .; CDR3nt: TGTGCCAGCTCCACCATAGAGGGTCAGCCCCAGCATTTT; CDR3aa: CASSTIEGQPQHF
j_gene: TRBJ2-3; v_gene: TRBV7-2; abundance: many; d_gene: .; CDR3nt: TGTGCCAGCAGTACGATTCACAGGGCCACAGATACGCAGTATTTT; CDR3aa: CASSTIHRATDTQYF
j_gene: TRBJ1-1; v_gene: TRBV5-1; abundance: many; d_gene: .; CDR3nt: TGCGCCAGCGGGCCGGACAGAATGAACACTGAAGCTTTCTTT; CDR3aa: CASGPDRMNTEAFF
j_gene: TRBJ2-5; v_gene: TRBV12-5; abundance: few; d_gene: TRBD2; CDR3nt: TGTGCTAGTGGCCCCAGGGAGGGGGAGACCCAGTACTTC; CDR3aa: CASGPREGETQYF
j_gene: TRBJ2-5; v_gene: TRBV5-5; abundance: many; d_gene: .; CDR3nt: TGTGCCAGCAGCTTGGGATCCAGGTCGGAGACCCAGTACTTC; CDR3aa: CASSLGSRSETQYF
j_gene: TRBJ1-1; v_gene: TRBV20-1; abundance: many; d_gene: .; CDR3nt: TGCAGTGCTCTTCCAGCAGGGTGGTTCACTGAAGCTTTCTTT; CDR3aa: CSALPAGWFTEAFF
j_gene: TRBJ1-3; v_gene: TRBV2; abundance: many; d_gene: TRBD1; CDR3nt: TGTGCCAGCAGTGAACAAGGGGGCGGAAACACCATATATTTT; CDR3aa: CASSEQGGGNTIYF
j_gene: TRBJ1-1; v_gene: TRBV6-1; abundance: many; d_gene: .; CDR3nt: TGTGCCACCCTGGACGGATACACTGAAGCTTTCTTT; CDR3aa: CATLDGYTEAFF
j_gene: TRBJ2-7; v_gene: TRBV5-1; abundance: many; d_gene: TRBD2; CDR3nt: TGCGCCAGTACGAAACCGGGGGGATCCTACGAGCAGTACTTC; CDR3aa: CASTKPGGSYEQYF
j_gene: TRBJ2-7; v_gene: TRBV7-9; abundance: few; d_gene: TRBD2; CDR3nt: TGTGCCAGCAGCCCGGGACTAGCGGCACCCCGAAACTACGAGCAGTACTTC; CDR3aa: CASSPGLAAPRNYEQYF
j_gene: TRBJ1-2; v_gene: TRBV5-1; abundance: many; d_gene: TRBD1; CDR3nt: TGCGCCAGCAGCCAGGGACAGGTTTTAAACTATGGCTACACCTTC; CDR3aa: CASSQGQVLNYGYTF
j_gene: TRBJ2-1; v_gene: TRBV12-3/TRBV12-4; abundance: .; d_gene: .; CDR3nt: TGTGCCAGCAGTTTGGGGGGCGGAAGGGCCAATGAGCAGTTCTTT; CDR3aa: CASSLGGGRANEQFF
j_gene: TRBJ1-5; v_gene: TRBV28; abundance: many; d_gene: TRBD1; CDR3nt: TGTGCCAGCAGTTCTCGGACAGGGCGGCAGCCCCAGCATTTT; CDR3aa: CASSSRTGRQPQHF
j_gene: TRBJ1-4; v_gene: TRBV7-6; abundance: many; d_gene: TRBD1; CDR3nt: TGTGCCAGCAGCTTAGGAGCCTTAGGACAGGATGAAAAACTGTTTTTT; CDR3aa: CASSLGALGQDEKLFF
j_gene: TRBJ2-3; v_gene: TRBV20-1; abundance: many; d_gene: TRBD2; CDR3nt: TGCAGTGCTAGAGGTAGCGGGAGGGACAGCACAGATACGCAGTATTTT; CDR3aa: CSARGSGRDSTDTQYF
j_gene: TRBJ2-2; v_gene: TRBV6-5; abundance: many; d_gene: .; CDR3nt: TGTGCCAGCAGTCGGTCAACCGGGGAGCTGTTTTTT; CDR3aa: CASSRSTGELFF
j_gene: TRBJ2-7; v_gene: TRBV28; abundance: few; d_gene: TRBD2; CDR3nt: TGTGCCAGCAGACAGGCGGGAGGTACCTACGAGCAGTACTTC; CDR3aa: CASRQAGGTYEQYF
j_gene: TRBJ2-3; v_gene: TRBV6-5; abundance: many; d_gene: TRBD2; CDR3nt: TGTGCCAGCAGTAAACTAGCGGTTGGGGATACGCAGTATTTT; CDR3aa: CASSKLAVGDTQYF
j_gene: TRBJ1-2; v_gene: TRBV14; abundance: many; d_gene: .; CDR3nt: TGTGCCAGCAGCCAAGAACGGGGGCAGAACTATGGCTACACCTTC; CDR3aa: CASSQERGQNYGYTF
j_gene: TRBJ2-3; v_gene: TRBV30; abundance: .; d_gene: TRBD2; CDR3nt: TGTGCCTGCCAATACAGCGGGACCAGCACAGATACGCAGTATTTT; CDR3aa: CACQYSGTSTDTQYF
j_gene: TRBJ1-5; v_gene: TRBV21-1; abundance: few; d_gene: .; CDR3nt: TGTGCCAGCAGGGAGACAGGGCAACAGCCCCAGCATTTT; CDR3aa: CASRETGQQPQHF
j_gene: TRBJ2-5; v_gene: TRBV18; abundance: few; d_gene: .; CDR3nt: TGTGCCAGCTCACAACGCGCAGAGACCCAGTACTTC; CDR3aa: CASSQRAETQYF
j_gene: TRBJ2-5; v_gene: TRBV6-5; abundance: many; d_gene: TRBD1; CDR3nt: TGTGCCAGCAACGATCGACAGGGCAGGAAGACCCAGTACTTC; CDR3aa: CASNDRQGRKTQYF
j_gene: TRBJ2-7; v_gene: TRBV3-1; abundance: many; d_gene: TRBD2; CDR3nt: TGTGCCAGCAGCCGACGAACCGGACTAGCCTACGAGCAGTACTTC; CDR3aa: CASSRRTGLAYEQYF
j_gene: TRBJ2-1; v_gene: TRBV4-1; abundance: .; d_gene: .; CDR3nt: TGCGCCAGCAGCCAAGACAGTTGGGGGCCGGACAATGAGCAGTTCTTC; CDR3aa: CASSQDSWGPDNEQFF
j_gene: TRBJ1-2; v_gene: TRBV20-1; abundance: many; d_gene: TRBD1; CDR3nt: TGCAGTGCTTTTCTCCGGGACAGGGGCGCTCGAGGTGGCTACACCTTC; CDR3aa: CSAFLRDRGARGGYTF
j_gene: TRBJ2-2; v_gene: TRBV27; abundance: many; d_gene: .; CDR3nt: TGTGCCAGCAGTTTCGGAGCGAACACCGGGGAGCTGTTTTTT; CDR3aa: CASSFGANTGELFF
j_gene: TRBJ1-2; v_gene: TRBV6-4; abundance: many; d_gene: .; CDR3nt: TGTGCCAGATCGGACAGCATCTATGGCTACACCTTC; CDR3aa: CARSDSIYGYTF
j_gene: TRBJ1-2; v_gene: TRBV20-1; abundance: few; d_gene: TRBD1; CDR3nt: TGCAGTGCTGAACCGGACAGGGGGGCCGGCTACACCTTC; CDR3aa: CSAEPDRGAGYTF
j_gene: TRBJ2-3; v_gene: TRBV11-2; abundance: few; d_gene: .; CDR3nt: TGTGCCAGCAGGAACGGCACAGATACGCAGTATTTT; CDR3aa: CASRNGTDTQYF
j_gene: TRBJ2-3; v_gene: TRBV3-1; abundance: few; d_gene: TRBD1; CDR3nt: TGTGCCAGCAGCCAAGGAGCAGGGGGCTGGCATACGCAGTATTTT; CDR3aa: CASSQGAGGWHTQYF
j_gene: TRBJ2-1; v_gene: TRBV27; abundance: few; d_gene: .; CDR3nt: TGTGCCGTGGGGTTGAGCTCCTACAATGAGCAGTTCTTC; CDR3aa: CAVGLSSYNEQFF
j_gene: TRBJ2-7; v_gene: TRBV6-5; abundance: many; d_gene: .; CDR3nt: TGTGCCAGCAGTTACTCGGGGGACCCTTCCTACGAGCAGTACTTC; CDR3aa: CASSYSGDPSYEQYF
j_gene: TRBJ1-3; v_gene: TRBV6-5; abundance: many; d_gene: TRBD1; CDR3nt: TGTGCCAGCAGCCGACAGGGGGGTGACACCATATATTTT; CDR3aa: CASSRQGGDTIYF
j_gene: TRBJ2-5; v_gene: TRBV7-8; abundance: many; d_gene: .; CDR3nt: TGTGCCAGCAGCTTAGTCGGGAGCCGCCAAGAGACCCAGTACTTC; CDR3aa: CASSLVGSRQETQYF
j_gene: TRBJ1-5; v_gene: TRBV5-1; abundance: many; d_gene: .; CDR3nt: TGCGCCAGCAGATCGGGAGAGGGTCAGCCCCAGCATTTT; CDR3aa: CASRSGEGQPQHF
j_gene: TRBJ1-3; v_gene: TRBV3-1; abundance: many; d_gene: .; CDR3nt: TGTGCCAGCAGCCAAGAATCTACAGGATCTGAAAACACCATATATTTT; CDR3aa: CASSQESTGSENTIYF
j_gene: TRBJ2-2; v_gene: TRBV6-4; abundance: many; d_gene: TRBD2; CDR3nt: TGTGCCAGCACCCCGCTAGCGGGAGACGCCGGGGAGCTGTTTTTT; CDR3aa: CASTPLAGDAGELFF
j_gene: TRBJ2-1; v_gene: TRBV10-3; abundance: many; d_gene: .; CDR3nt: TGTGCCATCAGTGAGTCGTCTGAGCAGTTCTTC; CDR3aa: CAISESSEQFF
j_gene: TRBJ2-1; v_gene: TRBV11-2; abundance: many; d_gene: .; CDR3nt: TGTGCCAGCAGCTTTCCCGCTAGCGACTCCTACAATGAGCAGTTCTTC; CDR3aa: CASSFPASDSYNEQFF
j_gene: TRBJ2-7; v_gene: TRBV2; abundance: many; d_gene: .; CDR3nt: TGTGCCAGCACGGCCAGACCCCTAATGTACGAGCAGTACTTC; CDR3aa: CASTARPLMYEQYF
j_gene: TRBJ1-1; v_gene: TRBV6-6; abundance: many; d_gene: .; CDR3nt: TGTGCCAGCAGGGCGGGAGGGGAAAACACTGAAGCTTTCTTT; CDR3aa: CASRAGGENTEAFF
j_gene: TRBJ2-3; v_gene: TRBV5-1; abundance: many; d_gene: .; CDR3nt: TGCGCCAGCAGCTTGGTGGGGCAGGGGACCGATACGCAGTATTTT; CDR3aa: CASSLVGQGTDTQYF
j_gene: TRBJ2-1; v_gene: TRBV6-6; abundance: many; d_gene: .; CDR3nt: TGTGCCAGCAGTCCCGAGGGCAATGAGCAGTTCTTC; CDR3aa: CASSPEGNEQFF
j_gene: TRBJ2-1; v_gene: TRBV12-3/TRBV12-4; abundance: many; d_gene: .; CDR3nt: TGTGCCAGCTGGGACTCCTTATCCAATGAGCAGTTCTTC; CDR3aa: CASWDSLSNEQFF
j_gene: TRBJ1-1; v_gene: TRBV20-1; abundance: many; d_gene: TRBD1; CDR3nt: TGCAGTGCCCGGAGAGGACAGGGGACGAACACTGAAGCTTTCTTT; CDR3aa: CSARRGQGTNTEAFF
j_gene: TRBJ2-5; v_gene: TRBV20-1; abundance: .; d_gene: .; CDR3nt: TGCAGTGCTAGAGTTCCAGGCGGAGTAGAGACCCAGTACTTC; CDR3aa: CSARVPGGVETQYF
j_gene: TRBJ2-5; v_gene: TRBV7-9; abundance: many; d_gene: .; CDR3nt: TGTGCCAGCAGCTTTTGGCTAGCTGGGGAGACCCAGTACTTC; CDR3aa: CASSFWLAGETQYF
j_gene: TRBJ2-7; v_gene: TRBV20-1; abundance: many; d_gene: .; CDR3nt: TGCAGTGCTAGAATGAGTCAGGGTGGGTCCGAGCAGTACTTC; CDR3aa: CSARMSQGGSEQYF
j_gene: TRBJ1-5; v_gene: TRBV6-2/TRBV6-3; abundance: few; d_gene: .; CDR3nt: TGTGCCAGCAACCGGCCCCCGGGGCACAATCAGCCCCAGCATTTT; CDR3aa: CASNRPPGHNQPQHF
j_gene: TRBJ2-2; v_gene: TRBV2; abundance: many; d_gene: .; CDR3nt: TGTGCCAGCACCCAAGGGGTTGACGGGGAGCTGTTTTTT; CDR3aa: CASTQGVDGELFF
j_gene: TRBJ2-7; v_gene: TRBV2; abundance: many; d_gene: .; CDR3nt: TGTGCCAGCAGTGTGTTTGGGTCCTCGGGGAGCGAGCAGTACTTC; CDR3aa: CASSVFGSSGSEQYF
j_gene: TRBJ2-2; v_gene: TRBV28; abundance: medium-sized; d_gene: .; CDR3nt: TGTGCCAGCGTGGCGGAGACGGGGTACACCGGGGAGCTGTTTTTT; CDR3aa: CASVAETGYTGELFF
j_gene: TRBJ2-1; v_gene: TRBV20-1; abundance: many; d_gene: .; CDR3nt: TGCAGTGCTAGAGAATCTGGGGAGTATGTTATCGATGAGCAGTTCTTC; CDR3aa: CSARESGEYVIDEQFF
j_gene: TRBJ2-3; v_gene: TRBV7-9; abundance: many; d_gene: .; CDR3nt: TGTGCCAGCAGCTTAGTATCCTTACTCGCAGATACGCAGTATTTT; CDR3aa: CASSLVSLLADTQYF
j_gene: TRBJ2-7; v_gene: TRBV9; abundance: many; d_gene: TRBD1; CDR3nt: TGTGCCAGCAGCACATCGGGACAGGGCTACGAGCAGTACTTC; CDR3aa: CASSTSGQGYEQYF
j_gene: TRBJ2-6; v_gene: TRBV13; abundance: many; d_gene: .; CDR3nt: TGTGCCAGCAGCCTAGGCTCGATAACCCGGGCCAACGTCCTGACTTTC; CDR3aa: CASSLGSITRANVLTF